The entry below gives a single T cell receptor (beta chain) sequence along with its context. The entry originates in a study of blood T cell repertoires in COVID-19. Turning to the study itself: Italy, Spain and the United States were the sources of the convalescent and acute COVID-19 samples.

This table comes from immunoSEQ multiplex PCR, and its TCRdb copy is limited to in-frame clones, with some not included. The sample carries 91,000 or so clones, 85% to 90% recorded once. The CDR3 runs 15 residues. The germline gives CDR1 SGHVS, CDR2 FQNEAQ. V lost 1 base and J 6 bases, leaving 15 bases between the germline ends. This receptor was identified in a human donor in a cohort sampled during active COVID-19. Sequencing was carried out using peripheral blood. The rearrangement joins TRBV7-8 to TRBJ2-5; D possibly corresponds to TRBD2 (6 bases). The CDR3 sequence is CASSLGDFLWKTQYF. The CDR3 region has the DNA TGTGCCAGCAGCTTAGGGGACTTCCTGTGGAAGACCCAGTACTTC.